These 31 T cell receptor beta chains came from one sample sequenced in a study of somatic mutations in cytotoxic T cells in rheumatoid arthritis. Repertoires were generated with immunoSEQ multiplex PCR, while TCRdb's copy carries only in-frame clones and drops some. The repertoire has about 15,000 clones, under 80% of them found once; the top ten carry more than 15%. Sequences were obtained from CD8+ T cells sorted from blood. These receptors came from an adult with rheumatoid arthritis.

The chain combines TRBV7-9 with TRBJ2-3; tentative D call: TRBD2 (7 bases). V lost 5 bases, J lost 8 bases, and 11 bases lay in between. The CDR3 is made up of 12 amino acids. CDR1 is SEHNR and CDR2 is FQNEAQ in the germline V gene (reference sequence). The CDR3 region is CASSIGGGTQYF. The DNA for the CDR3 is TGTGCCAGCAGCATAGGGGGGGGTACGCAGTATTTT.

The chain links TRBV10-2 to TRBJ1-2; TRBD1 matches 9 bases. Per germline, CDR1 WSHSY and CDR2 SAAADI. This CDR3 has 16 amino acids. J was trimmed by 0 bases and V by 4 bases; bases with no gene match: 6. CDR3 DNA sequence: TGCGCCAGCAGTGCCGACAGGGGGGTAGCTAACTATGGCTACACCTTC. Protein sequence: CASSADRGVANYGYTF.

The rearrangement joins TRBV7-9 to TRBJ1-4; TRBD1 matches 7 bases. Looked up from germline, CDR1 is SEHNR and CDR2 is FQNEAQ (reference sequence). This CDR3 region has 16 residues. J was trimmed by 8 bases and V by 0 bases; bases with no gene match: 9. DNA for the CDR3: TGTGCCAGCAGCTTAGCGCTGGGACAGTTTCGGGAAAAACTGTTTTTT. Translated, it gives CASSLALGQFREKLFF. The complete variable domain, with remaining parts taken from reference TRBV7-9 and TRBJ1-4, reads DTGVSQNPRHKITKRGQNVTFRCDPISEHNRLYWYRQTLGQGPEFLTYFQNEAQLEKSRLLSDRFSAERPKGSFSTLEIQRTEQGDSAMYLCASSLALGQFREKLFFGSGTQLSVL.

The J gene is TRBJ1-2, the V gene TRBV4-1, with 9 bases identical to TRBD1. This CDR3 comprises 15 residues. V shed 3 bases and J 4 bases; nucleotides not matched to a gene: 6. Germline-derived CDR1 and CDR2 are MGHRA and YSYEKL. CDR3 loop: CASSQTQGASYGYTF. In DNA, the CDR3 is TGCGCCAGCAGCCAGACACAGGGGGCAAGCTATGGCTACACCTTC.

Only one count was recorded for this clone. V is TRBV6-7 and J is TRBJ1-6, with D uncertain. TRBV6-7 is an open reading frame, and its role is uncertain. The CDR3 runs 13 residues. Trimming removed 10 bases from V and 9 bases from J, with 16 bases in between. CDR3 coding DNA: TGTGCCACCCCCGGGGAGGGTTGTTCACCCCTCCACTTT. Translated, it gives CATPGEGCSPLHF.

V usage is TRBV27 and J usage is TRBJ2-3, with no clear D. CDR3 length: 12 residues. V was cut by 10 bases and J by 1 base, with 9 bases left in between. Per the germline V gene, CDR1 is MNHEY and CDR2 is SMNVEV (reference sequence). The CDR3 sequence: CATNGGTDTQYF. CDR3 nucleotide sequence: TGTGCCACCAATGGGGGCACAGATACGCAGTATTTT.

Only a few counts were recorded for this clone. The CDR3 here is CASRAGGHEQYV. CDR3 nucleotides: TGTGCCAGCAGAGCGGGGGGGCACGAGCAGTACGTC. This chain joins TRBV21-1 and TRBJ2-7; TRBD2 reflects the table's D call only, with no check against the DNA. TRBV21-1 constitutes a pseudogene. The CDR3 runs to 12 residues.

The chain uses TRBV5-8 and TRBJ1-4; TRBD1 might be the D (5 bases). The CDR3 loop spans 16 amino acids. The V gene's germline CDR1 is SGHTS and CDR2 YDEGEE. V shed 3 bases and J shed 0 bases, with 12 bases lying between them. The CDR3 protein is CASSSREATTNEKLFF. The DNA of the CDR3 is TGTGCCAGCAGCTCCAGGGAAGCTACAACTAATGAAAAACTGTTTTTT.

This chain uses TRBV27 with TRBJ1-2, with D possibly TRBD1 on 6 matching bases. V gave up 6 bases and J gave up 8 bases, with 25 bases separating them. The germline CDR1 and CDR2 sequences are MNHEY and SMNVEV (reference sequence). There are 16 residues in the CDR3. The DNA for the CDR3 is TGTGCCAGCAGGCCCTTAGGGGGGGTTTTATCTGGCGGCTACACCTTC. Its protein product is CASRPLGGVLSGGYTF.

The CDR3 spells CASSPMGSYGYTF. In DNA form, the CDR3 reads TGTGCCAGCAGTCCCATGGGGAGCTATGGCTACACCTTC. The gene calls are TRBV7-2 and TRBJ1-2; D is undetermined. The CDR3 length is 13 residues. CDR1 is SGHTA, CDR2 FQGNSA, per germline. With 6 bases removed from V and 4 bases from J, the gap between germline ends came to 12 bases.

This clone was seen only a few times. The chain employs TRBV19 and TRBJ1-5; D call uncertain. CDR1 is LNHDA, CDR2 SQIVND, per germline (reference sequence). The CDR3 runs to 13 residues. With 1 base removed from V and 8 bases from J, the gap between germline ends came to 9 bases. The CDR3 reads CASSIGDGEPQHF. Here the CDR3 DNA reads TGTGCCAGTAGTATAGGCGACGGCGAGCCCCAGCATTTT. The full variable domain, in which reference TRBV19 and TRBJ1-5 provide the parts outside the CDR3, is DGGITQSPKYLFRKEGQNVTLSCEQNLNHDAMYWYRQDPGQGLRLIYYSQIVNDFQKGDIAEGYSVSREKKESFPLTVTSAQKNPTAFYLCASSIGDGEPQHFGDGTRLSIL.

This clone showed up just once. The CDR3 DNA is TGCGCCAGCAGCCACAGGACAGGGGATTGGGGCTACACCTTC. Translating it yields CASSHRTGDWGYTF. The rearrangement joins TRBV5-1 to TRBJ1-2; TRBD1 matches at 9 bases. The length of the CDR3 is 14 residues. Trimming took 4 bases from V and 8 from J; bases not matched to a gene: 9. Per germline, CDR1 SGHRS and CDR2 YFSETQ.

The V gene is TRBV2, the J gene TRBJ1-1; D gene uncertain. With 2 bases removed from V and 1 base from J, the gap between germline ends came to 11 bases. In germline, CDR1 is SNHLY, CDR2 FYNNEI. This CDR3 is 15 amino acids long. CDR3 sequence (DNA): TGTGCCAGCAGTGAAACTCCGTTGGGGAACACTGAAGCTTTCTTT. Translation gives CASSETPLGNTEAFF.

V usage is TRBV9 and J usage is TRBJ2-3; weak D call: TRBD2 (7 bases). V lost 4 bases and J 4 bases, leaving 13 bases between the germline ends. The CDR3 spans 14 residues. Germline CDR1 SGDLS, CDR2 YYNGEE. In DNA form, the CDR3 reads TGTGCCAGCAGCCTGGTGGGGGGGCCAGATACGCAGTATTTT. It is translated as CASSLVGGPDTQYF.

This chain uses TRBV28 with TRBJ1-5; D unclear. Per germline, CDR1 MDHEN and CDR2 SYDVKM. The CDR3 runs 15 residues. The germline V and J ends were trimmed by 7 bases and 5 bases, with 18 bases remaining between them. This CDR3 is CASTPMGSQDQPQHF. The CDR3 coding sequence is TGTGCCAGCACCCCAATGGGCAGCCAGGATCAGCCCCAGCATTTT.

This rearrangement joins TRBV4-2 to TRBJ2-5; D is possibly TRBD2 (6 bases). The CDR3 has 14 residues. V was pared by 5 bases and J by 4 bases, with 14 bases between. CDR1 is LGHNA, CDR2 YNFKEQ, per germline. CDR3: CASSLEPGGETQYF. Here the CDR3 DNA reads TGTGCCAGCAGCTTAGAGCCCGGGGGAGAGACCCAGTACTTC.

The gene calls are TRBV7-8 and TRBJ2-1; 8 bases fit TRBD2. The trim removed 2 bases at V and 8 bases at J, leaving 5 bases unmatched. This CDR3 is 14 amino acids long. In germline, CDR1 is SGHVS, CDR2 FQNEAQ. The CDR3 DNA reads TGTGCCAGCAGCTTACGGGGGGGCTGGGATGAGCAGTTCTTC. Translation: CASSLRGGWDEQFF. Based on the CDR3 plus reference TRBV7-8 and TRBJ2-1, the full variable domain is GAGVSQSPRYKVAKRGQDVALRCDPISGHVSLFWYQQALGQGPEFLTYFQNEAQLDKSGLPSDRFFAERPEGSVSTLKIQRTQQEDSAVYLCASSLRGGWDEQFFGPGTRLTVL.

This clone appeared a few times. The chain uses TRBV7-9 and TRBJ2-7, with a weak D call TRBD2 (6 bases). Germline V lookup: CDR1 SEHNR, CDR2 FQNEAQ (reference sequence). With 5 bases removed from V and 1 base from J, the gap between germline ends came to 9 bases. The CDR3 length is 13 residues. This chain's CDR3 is CASSAGSSYEQYF. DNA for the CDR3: TGTGCCAGCAGCGCCGGGAGTTCCTACGAGCAGTACTTC.

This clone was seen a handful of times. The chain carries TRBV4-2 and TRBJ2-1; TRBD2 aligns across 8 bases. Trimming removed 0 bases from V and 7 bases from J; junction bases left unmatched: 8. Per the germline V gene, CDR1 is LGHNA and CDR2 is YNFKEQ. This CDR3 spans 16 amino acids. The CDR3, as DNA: TGTGCCAGCAGCCAAGATTCGGGGGGGCCTGGTAATGAGCAGTTCTTC. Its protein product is CASSQDSGGPGNEQFF.

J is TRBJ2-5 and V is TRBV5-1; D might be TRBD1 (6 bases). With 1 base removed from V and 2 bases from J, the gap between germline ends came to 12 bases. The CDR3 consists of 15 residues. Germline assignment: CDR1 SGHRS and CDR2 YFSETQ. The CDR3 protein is CASSLTGTRQETQYF. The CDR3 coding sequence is TGCGCCAGCAGCTTGACCGGGACACGACAAGAGACCCAGTACTTC.

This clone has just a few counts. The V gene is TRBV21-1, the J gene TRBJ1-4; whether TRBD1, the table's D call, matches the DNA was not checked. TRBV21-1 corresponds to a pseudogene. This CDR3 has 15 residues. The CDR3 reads CASSCETGTNEKLFF. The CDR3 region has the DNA TGTGCCAGCAGCTGCGAGACAGGAACTAATGAAAAACTGTTTTTT.

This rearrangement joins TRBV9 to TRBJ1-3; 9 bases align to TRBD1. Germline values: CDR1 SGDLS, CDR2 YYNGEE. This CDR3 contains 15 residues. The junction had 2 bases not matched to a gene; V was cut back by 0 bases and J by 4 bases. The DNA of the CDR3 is TGTGCCAGCAGCGTAGGACAGGGGGTCGGAAACACCATATATTTT. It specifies CASSVGQGVGNTIYF. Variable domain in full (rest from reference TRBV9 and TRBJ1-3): DSGVTQTPKHLITATGQRVTLRCSPRSGDLSVYWYQQSLDQGLQFLIQYYNGEERAKGNILERFSAQQFPDLHSELNLSSLELGDSALYFCASSVGQGVGNTIYFGEGSWLTVV.

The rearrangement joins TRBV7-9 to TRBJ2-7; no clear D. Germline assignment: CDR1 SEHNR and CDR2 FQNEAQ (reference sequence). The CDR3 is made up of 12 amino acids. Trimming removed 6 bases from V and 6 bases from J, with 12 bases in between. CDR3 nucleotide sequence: TGTGCCAGCAGGCCGGTGACTCCCGAGCAGTACTTC. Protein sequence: CASRPVTPEQYF.

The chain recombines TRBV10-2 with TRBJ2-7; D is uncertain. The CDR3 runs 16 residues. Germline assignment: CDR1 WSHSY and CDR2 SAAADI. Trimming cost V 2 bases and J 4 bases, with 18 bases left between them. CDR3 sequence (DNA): TGCGCCAGCAGTGAGCGAGGCCACCTTAGTGCGTACGAGCAGTACGTC. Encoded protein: CASSERGHLSAYEQYV.

The CDR3 here is CASSQGVEQYF. CDR3 DNA: TGTGCCAGCAGCCAGGGGGTCGAGCAGTACTTC. The chain has TRBV14 and TRBJ2-7; D may correspond to TRBD1 or TRBD2 (5 bases each). This CDR3 is 11 amino acids long. Germline loops: CDR1 SGHDN, CDR2 FVKESK. V lost 3 bases and J lost 6, with 6 bases in between. The full variable domain, its missing parts supplied by reference TRBV14 and TRBJ2-7, is EAGVTQFPSHSVIEKGQTVTLRCDPISGHDNLYWYRRVMGKEIKFLLHFVKESKQDESGMPNNRFLAERTGGTYSTLKVQPAELEDSGVYFCASSQGVEQYFGPGTRLTVT.

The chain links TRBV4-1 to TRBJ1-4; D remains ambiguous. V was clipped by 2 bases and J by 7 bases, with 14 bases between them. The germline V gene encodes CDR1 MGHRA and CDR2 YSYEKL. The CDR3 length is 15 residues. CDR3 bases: TGCGCCAGCAGCCAAAGGGCTGCGGCAGCTGAAAAACTGTTTTTT. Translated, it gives CASSQRAAAAEKLFF.

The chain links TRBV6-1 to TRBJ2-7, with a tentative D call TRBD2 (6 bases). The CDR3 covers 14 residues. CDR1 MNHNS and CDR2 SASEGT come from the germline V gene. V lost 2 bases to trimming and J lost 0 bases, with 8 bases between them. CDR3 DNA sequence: TGTGCCAGCAGTGAAATGGGGGGCTCCTACGAGCAGTACGTC. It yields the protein CASSEMGGSYEQYV.

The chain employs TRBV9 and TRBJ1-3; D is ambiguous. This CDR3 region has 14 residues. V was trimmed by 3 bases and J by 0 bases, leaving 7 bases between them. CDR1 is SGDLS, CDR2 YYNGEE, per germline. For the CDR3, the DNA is TGTGCCAGCAGCGCCTCCCCCTCTGGAAACACCATATATTTT. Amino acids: CASSASPSGNTIYF.

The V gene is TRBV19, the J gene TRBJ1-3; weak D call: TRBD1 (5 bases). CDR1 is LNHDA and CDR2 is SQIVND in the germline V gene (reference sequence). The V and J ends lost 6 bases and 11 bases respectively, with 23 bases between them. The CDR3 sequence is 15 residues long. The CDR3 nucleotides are TGTGCCAGTAGCTGGGGGGACCCCGATACGATGTCCATATATTTT. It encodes CASSWGDPDTMSIYF.

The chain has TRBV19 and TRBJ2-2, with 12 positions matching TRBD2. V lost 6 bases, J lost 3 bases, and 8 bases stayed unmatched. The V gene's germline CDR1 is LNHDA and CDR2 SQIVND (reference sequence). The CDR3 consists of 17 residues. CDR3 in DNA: TGTGCCAGTAGGTATACTAGCGGGGGGACCCACACCGGGGAGCTGTTTTTT. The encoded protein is CASRYTSGGTHTGELFF.

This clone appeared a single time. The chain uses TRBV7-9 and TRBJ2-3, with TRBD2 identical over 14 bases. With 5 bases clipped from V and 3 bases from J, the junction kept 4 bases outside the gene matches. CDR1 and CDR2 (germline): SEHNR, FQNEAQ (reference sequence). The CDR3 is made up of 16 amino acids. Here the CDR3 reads CASSGLAGGWTDTQYF. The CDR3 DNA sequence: TGTGCCAGCAGCGGACTAGCGGGGGGTTGGACAGATACGCAGTATTTT.